Following are 28 T cell receptor beta chains from one sample sequenced in a study of blood T cell repertoires in COVID-19 (TCRdb year 2020). Library preparation was by the immunoSEQ multiplex PCR assay. In TCRdb, the immuneACCESS table is reduced to in-frame sequences with V and J assigned. These tables do not hold every clone; where another copy was compared, an unresolved V gene accounts for under half, and the others remain unexplained. Counted in this sample were about 310,000 clones; over 80% of them appeared once. The top ten clones comprise 8% to 9% of the sample. Sequencing was done on a sample of PBMCs or T cells enriched from blood (not recorded which). The receptors derive from a young woman who had recovered from COVID-19.

The chain is built from TRBV5-5 and TRBJ2-6, with a weak D call TRBD1 (6 bases). Trimming took off 4 bases at V and 0 bases at J, with 20 bases between the two ends. From germline, CDR1 is SGHKS and CDR2 YYEKEE (reference sequence). The length of the CDR3 is 19 residues. The CDR3 region is CASSELYHVQGSGANVLTF. In nucleotides, the CDR3 is TGTGCCAGCAGCGAACTATATCACGTACAGGGCTCTGGGGCCAACGTCCTGACTTTC.

The V gene is TRBV6-5, the J gene TRBJ1-1; 9 bases map to TRBD1. Germline CDR1 is MNHEY and CDR2 is SVGAGI. The CDR3 is 13 residues long. V dropped 10 bases and J dropped 1; count of bases not matched to a gene: 4. The CDR3 nucleotides are TGTGCCATCCGACAGGGGGGGAACACTGAAGCTTTCTTT. It codes for CAIRQGGNTEAFF.

The gene calls are TRBV5-1 and TRBJ2-1; 11 bases fit TRBD2. The CDR3 loop spans 14 amino acids. Germline values: CDR1 SGHRS, CDR2 YFSETQ. J was trimmed by 9 bases and V by 0 bases; bases with no gene match: 2. DNA for the CDR3: TGCGCCAGCAGCTTGGACCTAGCGGGGGGTGAGCAGTTCTTC. Residues: CASSLDLAGGEQFF. Looking up the rest from reference TRBV5-1 and TRBJ2-1 gives the full variable domain: KAGVTQTPRYLIKTRGQQVTLSCSPISGHRSVSWYQQTPGQGLQFLFEYFSETQRNKGNFPGRFSGRQFSNSRSEMNVSTLELGDSALYLCASSLDLAGGEQFFGPGTRLTVL.

J is TRBJ2-3 and V is TRBV7-2; 10 bases align to TRBD2. The CDR3 spans 15 residues. The germline V gene encodes CDR1 SGHTA and CDR2 FQGNSA. V was pared by 3 bases and J by 2 bases, with 2 bases of the junction left unmatched. The DNA of the CDR3 is TGTGCCAGCAGCTTTACTAGCGGGACCACAGATACGCAGTATTTT. Translation: CASSFTSGTTDTQYF.

The chain recombines TRBV4-2 with TRBJ2-1; 13 positions agree with TRBD2. The V and J ends lost 2 bases and 9 bases, in that order; junction bases with no gene match: 4. The germline CDR1 and CDR2 sequences are LGHNA and YNFKEQ. The CDR3 spans 15 residues. This CDR3 reads CASSQPGLAGVEQFF. Written as DNA, the CDR3 is TGTGCCAGCAGCCAACCAGGACTAGCGGGGGTTGAGCAGTTCTTC.

The chain carries TRBV29-1 and TRBJ2-1; 7 nucleotides match TRBD1. This CDR3 has 14 residues. The J segment lost 12 bases and the V segment lost 7 bases, leaving 18 bases of the junction unmatched. Germline CDR1 is SQVTM and CDR2 is ANQGSEA. CDR3 in amino acids: CSGAGGPEFGAQFF. CDR3 sequence (DNA): TGCAGCGGAGCAGGGGGACCGGAATTCGGGGCGCAGTTCTTC.

This chain links TRBV6-2 or TRBV6-3 with TRBJ2-2; 7 bases fit TRBD1. CDR3 length: 17 residues. CDR1 is MNHEY, CDR2 SVGEGT, per germline. J gave up 5 bases and V 0 bases, and 9 bases lay outside the gene matches. DNA of the CDR3: TGTGCCAGCAGTTACTCCCAACGACAGGGAAGGACCGGGGAGCTGTTTTTT. The encoded protein is CASSYSQRQGRTGELFF.

This clone showed up just once. The chain is built from TRBV27 and TRBJ1-5, with no clear D. CDR3 size: 15 residues. CDR1 and CDR2 (germline): MNHEY, SMNVEV (reference sequence). V lost 1 base and J lost 1, with 8 bases in between. The CDR3 loop is CASSLWAESNQPQHF. CDR3 nucleotide sequence: TGTGCCAGCAGTTTATGGGCAGAAAGCAATCAGCCCCAGCATTTT.

Note on this clone: One end of the junction does not line up with germline, which may come from a read error. This rearrangement joins TRBV12-3 or TRBV12-4 to TRBJ1-4; D is perhaps TRBD1 (5 bases). The CDR3 is made up of 12 amino acids. The CDR3 sequence: CASSFGGEKLFF. The CDR3 region has the DNA TGTGCCAGCAGTTTCGGGGGTGAAAAGCTGTTTTTT.

The rearrangement uses TRBV5-1 and TRBJ2-5; 8 nucleotides match TRBD2. V lost 4 bases and J lost 6; bases outside the gene matches: 8. The CDR3 is 14 residues long. Germline V gene sequence: CDR1 SGHRS, CDR2 YFSETQ. CDR3 DNA sequence: TGCGCCAGCAGCCCCAGCGGGGGCGAGAAGACCCAGTACTTC. It codes for CASSPSGGEKTQYF.

The chain combines TRBV7-7 with TRBJ2-3; 12 bases map to TRBD2. The germline gives CDR1 SSHAT, CDR2 FNYEAQ (reference sequence). V was clipped by 5 bases and J by 2 bases; unmatched bases: 5. The CDR3 is made up of 16 amino acids. The CDR3 protein is CASSPRTSGITDTQYF. The CDR3 bases are TGTGCCAGCAGCCCCCGGACTAGCGGGATCACAGATACGCAGTATTTT.

The rearrangement joins TRBV24-1 to TRBJ2-3; the D is unclear. With 4 bases removed from V and 4 bases from J, the gap between germline ends came to 11 bases. The CDR3 runs to 14 residues. Germline values: CDR1 KGHDR, CDR2 SFDVKD. CDR3 bases: TGTGCCACCAGTGAACCAAACACACCAGATACGCAGTATTTT. As protein: CATSEPNTPDTQYF.

The genes are TRBV19 and TRBJ1-1; unclear D gene. The V and J ends lost 4 bases and 0 bases respectively, with 6 bases between them. The CDR3 consists of 13 residues. From germline, CDR1 is LNHDA and CDR2 SQIVND (reference sequence). The CDR3 sequence: CASSNSVNTEAFF. In nucleotides, the CDR3 is TGTGCCAGTAGTAATTCAGTGAACACTGAAGCTTTCTTT.

A word on this clone: This CDR3 is also generated by other DNA sequences in the sample. This sequence joins TRBV20-1 and TRBJ1-2; a weak D match, TRBD1 (5 bases). CDR1 and CDR2 (germline): DFQATT, SNEGSKA (reference sequence). V gave up 3 bases and J gave up 5 bases, with 7 bases separating them. This CDR3 has 11 residues. The CDR3 DNA reads TGCAGTGCTAGTTCAGGGTATGGCTACACCTTC. This translates into CSASSGYGYTF.

The chain links TRBV29-1 to TRBJ2-3; D is possibly TRBD2 (5 bases). Trimming took off 5 bases at V and 5 bases at J, with 5 bases between the two ends. CDR1 SQVTM and CDR2 ANQGSEA come from the germline V gene. The CDR3 runs to 10 residues. The CDR3 DNA sequence: TGCAGCGTTCGGGAAGATACGCAGTATTTT. This codes for CSVREDTQYF.

This clone was found a few times. The chain carries TRBV7-9 and TRBJ1-5; D is uncertain. The CDR3 runs 16 residues. V was pared by 3 bases and J by 0 bases, with 12 bases between. CDR1 is SEHNR and CDR2 is FQNEAQ in the germline V gene (reference sequence). CDR3 DNA: TGTGCCAGCAGCTTCTTGTTCTCTTATAGCAATCAGCCCCAGCATTTT. Translation gives CASSFLFSYSNQPQHF.

This clone was seen only once. The gene calls are TRBV28 and TRBJ1-4, with 8 positions matching TRBD1. Losses at the gene ends were 5 bases for V and 8 bases for J; bases not matched to a gene: 7. Germline V CDR1 and CDR2: MDHEN, SYDVKM. This CDR3 has 14 amino acids. The CDR3: CASSKQGVREKLFF. CDR3 bases: TGTGCCAGCAGTAAACAGGGGGTACGGGAAAAACTGTTTTTT.

With regard to this clone: Additional DNA sequences in this sample encode the identical CDR3. The chain employs TRBV7-2 and TRBJ2-7; maybe TRBD2 (6 bases). V was cut by 2 bases and J by 2 bases, with 13 bases left in between. CDR1 and CDR2 from the germline V gene are SGHTA and FQGNSA. CDR3 length equals 15 residues. The CDR3 DNA is TGTGCCAGCAGCTTAACACTAGCCCAAGCCTACGAGCAGTACTTC. Encoded protein: CASSLTLAQAYEQYF.

The V and J genes are TRBV30 and TRBJ1-1; D is possibly TRBD1 (5 bases). The CDR3 totals 13 residues. Deletions cut 8 bases from V and 1 base from J, with 14 bases between. In germline, CDR1 is GTSNPN, CDR2 SVGIG (reference sequence). CDR3 sequence: CALRRGGNTEAFF. CDR3 bases: TGTGCCCTTCGTCGGGGGGGGAACACTGAAGCTTTCTTT. Combining the CDR3 with reference TRBV30 and TRBJ1-1 gives the whole variable domain SQTIHQWPATLVQPVGSPLSLECTVEGTSNPNLYWYRQAAGRGLQLLFYSVGIGQISSEVPQNLSASRPQDRQFILSSKKLLLSDSGFYLCALRRGGNTEAFFGQGTRLTVV.

The chain uses TRBV5-4 and TRBJ1-2; no clear D gene. CDR1 is SGHNT and CDR2 is YYREEE in the germline V gene (reference sequence). V lost 0 bases, J lost 1 base, and 4 bases lay in between. This CDR3 comprises 13 residues. This chain's CDR3 is CASSLGSNYGYTF. CDR3 coding DNA: TGTGCCAGCAGCTTGGGCAGTAACTATGGCTACACCTTC.

The gene calls are TRBV18 and TRBJ2-3, with a tentative D call TRBD2 (6 bases). Per germline, CDR1 KGHSH and CDR2 LQKENI. Deletions cut 3 bases from V and 6 bases from J, with 16 bases between. The CDR3 extends over 15 amino acids. CDR3 sequence reads: CASSPTRTEWDTQYF. CDR3 DNA: TGTGCCAGCTCACCGACTAGAACCGAGTGGGATACGCAGTATTTT.

The V call is TRBV5-1, the J call TRBJ2-2; 13 nucleotides agree with TRBD2. CDR3 length: 17 amino acids. J gave up 5 bases and V 4 bases, and 8 bases lay outside the gene matches. Germline CDR1 and CDR2: SGHRS and YFSETQ. The CDR3 is CASSQPWTSGGTGELFF. As DNA, the CDR3 is TGCGCCAGCAGCCAACCGTGGACTAGCGGGGGAACCGGGGAGCTGTTTTTT. The full variable domain, completed using reference TRBV5-1 and TRBJ2-2, is KAGVTQTPRYLIKTRGQQVTLSCSPISGHRSVSWYQQTPGQGLQFLFEYFSETQRNKGNFPGRFSGRQFSNSRSEMNVSTLELGDSALYLCASSQPWTSGGTGELFFGEGSRLTVL.

This clone was seen only a few times. This chain uses TRBV6-2 or TRBV6-3 with TRBJ2-7; a weak D match, TRBD2 (7 bases). CDR1 MNHEY and CDR2 SVGEGT come from the germline V gene. V shed 0 bases and J shed 5 bases, with 29 bases lying between them. This CDR3 is built from 20 residues. The CDR3 protein is CASSYSAIAQGPSGIDEQYF. CDR3 sequence (DNA): TGTGCCAGCAGTTACTCGGCTATAGCACAGGGTCCAAGCGGGATAGACGAGCAGTACTTC.

V and J are TRBV10-3 and TRBJ2-1; TRBD2 aligns across 14 bases. Germline trimming cut 10 bases from V and 7 bases from J; bases unmatched to any gene: 6. CDR1 is ENHRY and CDR2 is SYGVKD in the germline V gene. The CDR3 runs to 14 residues. For the CDR3, the DNA is TGTGCCACCCGGACTAGCGGGGGGCAAAATGAGCAGTTCTTC. Protein product: CATRTSGGQNEQFF.

This sequence joins TRBV4-3 and TRBJ2-2; 8 nucleotides align to TRBD2. Germline loops: CDR1 LGHNA, CDR2 YSLEER. This CDR3 is 18 amino acids long. The J segment lost 5 bases and the V segment lost 0 bases, leaving 11 bases of the junction unmatched. The CDR3 DNA sequence: TGCGCCAGCAGCCAAGAGCTACCGGGGGGGCTAGGGACCGGGGAGCTGTTTTTT. It is translated as CASSQELPGGLGTGELFF.

The CDR3 DNA follows: TGTGCCAGTAGTATGAGGACTGGGACAGGGTATACAGATACGCAGTATTTT. Encoded protein: CASSMRTGTGYTDTQYF. This chain uses TRBV19 with TRBJ2-3, with 9 bases lining up with TRBD1. Germline V gives CDR1 LNHDA, CDR2 SQIVND (reference sequence). V lost 3 bases, J lost 3 bases, and 10 bases stayed unmatched. This CDR3 is built from 17 residues. The complete variable domain, with remaining parts taken from reference TRBV19 and TRBJ2-3, reads DGGITQSPKYLFRKEGQNVTLSCEQNLNHDAMYWYRQDPGQGLRLIYYSQIVNDFQKGDIAEGYSVSREKKESFPLTVTSAQKNPTAFYLCASSMRTGTGYTDTQYFGPGTRLTVL.

This clone was detected only once. The rearrangement uses TRBV3-1 (or the pseudogene TRBV3-2) and TRBJ1-1, with TRBD1 matching over 8 bases. Per the germline V gene, CDR1 is LGHDT and CDR2 is YNNKEL (reference sequence). This CDR3 contains 17 residues. Trimming cost V 1 base and J 1 base; bases outside gene matches: 8. The CDR3 DNA reads TGTGCCAGCAGCCAAGTCCCCTTAACAGGGGGGAACACTGAAGCTTTCTTT. Residues: CASSQVPLTGGNTEAFF.

This sequence joins TRBV11-3 and TRBJ1-3, with D perhaps matching TRBD1 (6 bases). CDR1 and CDR2 from the germline V gene are SGHNT and YENEEA. This CDR3 is built from 18 residues. V was trimmed by 5 bases and J by 0 bases, leaving 20 bases between them. The chain's CDR3 is CASSRGGREDHSGNTIYF. CDR3 bases: TGTGCCAGCAGCCGGGGGGGGCGGGAGGACCACTCTGGAAACACCATATATTTT.